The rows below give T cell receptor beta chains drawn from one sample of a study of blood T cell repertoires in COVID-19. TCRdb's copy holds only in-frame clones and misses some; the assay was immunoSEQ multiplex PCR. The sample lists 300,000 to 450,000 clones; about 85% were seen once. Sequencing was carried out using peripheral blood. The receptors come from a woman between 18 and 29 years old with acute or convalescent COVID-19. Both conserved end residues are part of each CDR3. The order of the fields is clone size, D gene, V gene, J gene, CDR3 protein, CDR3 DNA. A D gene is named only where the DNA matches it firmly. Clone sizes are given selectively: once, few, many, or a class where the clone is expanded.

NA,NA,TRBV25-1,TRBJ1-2,CASSEFSQGNYGYTF,TGTGCCAGCAGTGAATTTAGTCAGGGGAACTATGGCTACACCTTC
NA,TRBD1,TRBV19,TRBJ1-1,CASSISGQGNTEAFF,TGTGCCAGTAGTATTAGCGGACAGGGGAACACTGAAGCTTTCTTT
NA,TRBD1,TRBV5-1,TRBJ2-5,CASGQGDRSLQETQYF,TGCGCCAGCGGCCAAGGGGACAGAAGCCTCCAAGAGACCCAGTACTTC
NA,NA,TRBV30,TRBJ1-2,CAWAVHRDYGYTF,TGTGCCTGGGCAGTACACAGGGACTATGGCTACACCTTC
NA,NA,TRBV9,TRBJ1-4,CASSVRAGVGVGEKLFF,TGTGCCAGCAGCGTGAGGGCGGGGGTTGGGGTCGGTGAAAAACTGTTTTTT
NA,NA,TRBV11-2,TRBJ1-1,CASSRRQENTEAFF,TGTGCCAGCAGCCGCAGACAGGAGAACACTGAAGCTTTCTTT
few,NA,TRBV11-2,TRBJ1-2,CASSLGLAGPYGYTF,TGTGCCAGCAGCTTAGGGTTGGCAGGGCCATATGGCTACACCTTC
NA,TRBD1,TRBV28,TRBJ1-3,CASSFQWGQGRSIYF,TGTGCCAGCAGTTTTCAATGGGGACAGGGAAGGTCCATATATTTT
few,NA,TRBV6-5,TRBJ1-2,CASSYSPGVPYGYTF,TGTGCCAGCAGTTACTCTCCAGGGGTTCCCTATGGCTACACCTTC
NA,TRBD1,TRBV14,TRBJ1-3,CASSPWTGAMENTIYF,TGTGCCAGCAGCCCCTGGACAGGGGCTATGGAAAACACCATATATTTT
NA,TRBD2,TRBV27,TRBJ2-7,CASSEPPREGLYEQYF,TGTGCCAGCAGTGAACCCCCGCGGGAGGGCCTTTACGAGCAGTACTTC